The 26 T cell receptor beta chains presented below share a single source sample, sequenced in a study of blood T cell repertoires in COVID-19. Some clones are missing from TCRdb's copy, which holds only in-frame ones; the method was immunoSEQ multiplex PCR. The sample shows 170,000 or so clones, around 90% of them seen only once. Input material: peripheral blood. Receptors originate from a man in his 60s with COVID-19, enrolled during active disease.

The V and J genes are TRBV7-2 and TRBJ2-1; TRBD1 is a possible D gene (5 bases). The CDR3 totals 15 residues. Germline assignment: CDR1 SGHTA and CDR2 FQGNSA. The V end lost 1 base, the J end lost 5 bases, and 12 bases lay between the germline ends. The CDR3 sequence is CASSLGWAGNNEQFF. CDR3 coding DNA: TGTGCCAGCAGCTTAGGATGGGCAGGGAACAATGAGCAGTTCTTC.

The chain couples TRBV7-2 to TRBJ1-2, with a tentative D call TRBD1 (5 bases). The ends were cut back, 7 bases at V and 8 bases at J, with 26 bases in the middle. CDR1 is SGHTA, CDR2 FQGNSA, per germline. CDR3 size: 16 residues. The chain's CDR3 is CASITQGTDLSNGYTF. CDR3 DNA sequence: TGTGCCAGCATCACCCAGGGTACAGACTTATCGAACGGCTACACCTTC.

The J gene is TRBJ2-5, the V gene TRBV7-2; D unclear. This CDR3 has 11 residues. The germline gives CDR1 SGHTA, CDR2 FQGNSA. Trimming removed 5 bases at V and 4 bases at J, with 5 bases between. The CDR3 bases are TGTGCCAGCAGCGGCAGAGAGACCCAGTACTTC. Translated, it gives CASSGRETQYF.

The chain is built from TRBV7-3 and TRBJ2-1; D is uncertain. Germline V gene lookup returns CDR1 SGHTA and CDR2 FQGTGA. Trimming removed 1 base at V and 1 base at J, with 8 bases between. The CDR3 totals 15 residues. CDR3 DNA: TGTGCCAGCAGCTTAAGTCGAGTTTCCTACAATGAGCAGTTCTTC. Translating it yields CASSLSRVSYNEQFF.

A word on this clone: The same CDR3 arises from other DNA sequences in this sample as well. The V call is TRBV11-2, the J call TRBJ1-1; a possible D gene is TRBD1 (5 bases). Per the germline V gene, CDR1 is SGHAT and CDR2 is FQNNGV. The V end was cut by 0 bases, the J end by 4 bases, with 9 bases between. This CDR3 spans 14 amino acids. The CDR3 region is CASSLDRVGTEAFF. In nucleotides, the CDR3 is TGTGCCAGCAGCTTAGACAGGGTGGGCACTGAAGCTTTCTTT.

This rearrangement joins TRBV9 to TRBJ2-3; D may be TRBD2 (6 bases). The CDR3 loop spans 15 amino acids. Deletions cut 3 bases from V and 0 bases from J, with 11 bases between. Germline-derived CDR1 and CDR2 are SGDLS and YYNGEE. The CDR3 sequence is CASSAGGFSTDTQYF. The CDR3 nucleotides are TGTGCCAGCAGCGCCGGGGGATTTAGCACAGATACGCAGTATTTT.

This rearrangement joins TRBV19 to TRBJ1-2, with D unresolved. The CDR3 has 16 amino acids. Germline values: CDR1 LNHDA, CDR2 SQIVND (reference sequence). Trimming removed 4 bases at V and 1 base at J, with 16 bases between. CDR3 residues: CASSKGGKPINYGYTF. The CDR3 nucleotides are TGTGCCAGTAGTAAAGGAGGGAAGCCGATTAACTATGGCTACACCTTC.

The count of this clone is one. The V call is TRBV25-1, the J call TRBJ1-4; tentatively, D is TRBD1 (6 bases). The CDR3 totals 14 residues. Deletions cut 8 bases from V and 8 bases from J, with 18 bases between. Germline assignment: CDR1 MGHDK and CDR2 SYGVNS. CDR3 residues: CASSAGQRTEKLFF. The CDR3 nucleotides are TGTGCCAGCTCCGCCGGACAGCGGACCGAAAAACTGTTTTTT.

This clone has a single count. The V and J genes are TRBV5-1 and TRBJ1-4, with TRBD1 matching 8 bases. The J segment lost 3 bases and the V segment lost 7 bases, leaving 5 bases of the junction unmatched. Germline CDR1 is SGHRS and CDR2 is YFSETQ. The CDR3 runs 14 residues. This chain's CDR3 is CASGDRGANEKLFF. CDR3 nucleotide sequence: TGCGCCAGCGGTGACAGGGGTGCTAATGAAAAACTGTTTTTT.

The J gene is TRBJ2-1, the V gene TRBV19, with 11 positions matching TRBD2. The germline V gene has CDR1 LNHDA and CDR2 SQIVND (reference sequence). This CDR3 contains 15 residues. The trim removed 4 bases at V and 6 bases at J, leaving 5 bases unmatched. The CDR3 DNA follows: TGTGCCAGTAGTAAGCTAGCGGGGGGCTTCAATGAGCAGTTCTTC. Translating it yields CASSKLAGGFNEQFF.

The CDR3 loop reads CASSAGTGLRNEQFF. CDR3 sequence (DNA): TGTGCCAGCAGTGCCGGGACAGGGCTCCGTAATGAGCAGTTCTTC. The chain is built from TRBV6-4 and TRBJ2-1, with TRBD1 matching over 9 bases. The CDR3 length is 15 residues. Trimming at V came to 4 bases and at J to 7 bases, leaving 8 bases not matched to a gene. Germline CDR1 reads MRHNA; CDR2 reads SNTAGT.

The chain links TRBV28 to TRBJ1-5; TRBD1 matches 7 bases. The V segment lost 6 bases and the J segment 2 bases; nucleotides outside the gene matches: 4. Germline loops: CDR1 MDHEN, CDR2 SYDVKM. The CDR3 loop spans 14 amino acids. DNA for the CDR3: TGTGCCAGCAGGAGAACAGGGGGCAATCAGCCCCAGCATTTT. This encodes CASRRTGGNQPQHF.

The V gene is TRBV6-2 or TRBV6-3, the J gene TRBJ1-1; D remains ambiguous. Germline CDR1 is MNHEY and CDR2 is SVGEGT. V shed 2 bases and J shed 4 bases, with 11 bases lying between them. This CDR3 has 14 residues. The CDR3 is CASSYIPGFTEAFF. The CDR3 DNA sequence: TGTGCCAGCAGTTACATTCCGGGGTTCACTGAAGCTTTCTTT.

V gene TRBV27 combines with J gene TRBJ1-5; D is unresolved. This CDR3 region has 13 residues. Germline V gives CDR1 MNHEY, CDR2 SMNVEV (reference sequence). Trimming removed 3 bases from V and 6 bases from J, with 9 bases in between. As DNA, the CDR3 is TGTGCCAGCAGTTTCGTTAACGGTCAGCCCCAGCATTTT. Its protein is CASSFVNGQPQHF.

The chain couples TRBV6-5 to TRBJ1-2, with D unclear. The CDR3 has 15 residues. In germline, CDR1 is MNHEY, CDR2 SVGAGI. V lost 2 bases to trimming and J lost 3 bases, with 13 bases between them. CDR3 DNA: TGTGCCAGCAGTTACGCCTCCGTGGGCGACTATGGCTACACCTTC. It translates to CASSYASVGDYGYTF.

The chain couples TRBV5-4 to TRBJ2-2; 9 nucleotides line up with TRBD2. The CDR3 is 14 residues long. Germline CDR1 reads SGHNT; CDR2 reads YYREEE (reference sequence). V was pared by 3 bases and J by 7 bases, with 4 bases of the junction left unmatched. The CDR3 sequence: CASSSGLAGGELFF. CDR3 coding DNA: TGTGCCAGCAGCTCGGGACTAGCTGGCGGGGAGCTGTTTTTT.

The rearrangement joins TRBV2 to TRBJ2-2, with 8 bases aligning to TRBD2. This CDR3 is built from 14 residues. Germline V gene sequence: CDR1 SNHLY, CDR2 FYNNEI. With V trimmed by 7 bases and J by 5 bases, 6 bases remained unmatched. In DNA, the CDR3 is TGTGCCAGCACCGGGAGGGCCGGAACCGGGGAGCTGTTTTTT. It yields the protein CASTGRAGTGELFF.

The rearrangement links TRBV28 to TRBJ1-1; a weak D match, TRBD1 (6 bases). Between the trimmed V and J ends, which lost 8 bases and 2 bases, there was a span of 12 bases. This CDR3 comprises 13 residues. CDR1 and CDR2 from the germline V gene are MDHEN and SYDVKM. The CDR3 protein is CASFEGGNTEAFF. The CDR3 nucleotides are TGTGCCAGCTTCGAAGGGGGTAACACTGAAGCTTTCTTT.

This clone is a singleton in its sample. CDR3 in amino acids: CASSLDGQGDTEAFF. CDR3 DNA sequence: TGTGCCAGCAGCTTAGACGGACAGGGCGACACTGAAGCTTTCTTT. This chain joins TRBV11-3 and TRBJ1-1; 8 nucleotides agree with TRBD1. Germline V gene data show CDR1 as SGHNT and CDR2 as YENEEA. The CDR3 has 15 amino acids. V lost 0 bases and J lost 3; bases outside the gene matches: 3.

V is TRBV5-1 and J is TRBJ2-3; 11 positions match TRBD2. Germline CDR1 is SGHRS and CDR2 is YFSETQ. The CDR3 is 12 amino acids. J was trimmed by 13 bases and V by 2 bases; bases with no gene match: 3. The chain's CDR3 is CASSFSGGDEYF. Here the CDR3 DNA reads TGCGCCAGCAGCTTTAGCGGGGGGGATGAGTATTTT.

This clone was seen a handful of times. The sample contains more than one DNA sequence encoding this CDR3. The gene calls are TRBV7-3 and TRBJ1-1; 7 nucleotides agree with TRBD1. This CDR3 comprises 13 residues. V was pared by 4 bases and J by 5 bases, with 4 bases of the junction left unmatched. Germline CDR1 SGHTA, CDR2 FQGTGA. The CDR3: CASSSTGTTEAFF. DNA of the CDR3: TGTGCCAGCAGCTCGACAGGGACTACTGAAGCTTTCTTT.

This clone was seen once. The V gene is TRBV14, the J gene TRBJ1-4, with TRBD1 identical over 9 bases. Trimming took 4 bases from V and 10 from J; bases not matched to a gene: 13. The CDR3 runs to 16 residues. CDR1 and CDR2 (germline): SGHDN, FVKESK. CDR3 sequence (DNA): TGTGCCAGCAGCCTCACCTCCGGACAGGGGTACGGAAAACTGTTTTTT. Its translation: CASSLTSGQGYGKLFF. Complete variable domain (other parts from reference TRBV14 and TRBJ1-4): EAGVTQFPSHSVIEKGQTVTLRCDPISGHDNLYWYRRVMGKEIKFLLHFVKESKQDESGMPNNRFLAERTGGTYSTLKVQPAELEDSGVYFCASSLTSGQGYGKLFFGSGTQLSVL.

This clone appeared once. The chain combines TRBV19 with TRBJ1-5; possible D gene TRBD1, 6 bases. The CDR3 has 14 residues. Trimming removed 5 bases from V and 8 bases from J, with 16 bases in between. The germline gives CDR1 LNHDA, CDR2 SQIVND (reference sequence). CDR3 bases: TGTGCCAGTAGTTCTACAGGGAGAAGAGAGCCCCAGCATTTT. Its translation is CASSSTGRREPQHF. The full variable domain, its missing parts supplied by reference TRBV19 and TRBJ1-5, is DGGITQSPKYLFRKEGQNVTLSCEQNLNHDAMYWYRQDPGQGLRLIYYSQIVNDFQKGDIAEGYSVSREKKESFPLTVTSAQKNPTAFYLCASSSTGRREPQHFGDGTRLSIL.

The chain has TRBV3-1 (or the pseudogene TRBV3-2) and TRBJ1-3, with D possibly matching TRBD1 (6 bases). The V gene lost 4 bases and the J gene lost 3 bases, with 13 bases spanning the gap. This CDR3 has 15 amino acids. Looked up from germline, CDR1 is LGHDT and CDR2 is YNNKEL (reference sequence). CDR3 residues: CASSRKGEYGNTIYF. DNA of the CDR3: TGTGCCAGCAGCCGAAAGGGGGAATATGGAAACACCATATATTTT.

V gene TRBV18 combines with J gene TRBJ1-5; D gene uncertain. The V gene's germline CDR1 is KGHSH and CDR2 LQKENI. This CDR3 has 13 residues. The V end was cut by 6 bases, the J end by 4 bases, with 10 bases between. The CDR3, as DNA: TGTGCCAGCTCGCCGAACCGGAATCAGCCCCAGCATTTT. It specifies CASSPNRNQPQHF.

The CDR3 loop reads CASSLGLAAGELFF. The CDR3 coding sequence is TGTGCCAGCAGCTTGGGGCTAGCCGCCGGGGAGCTGTTTTTT. J is TRBJ2-2 and V is TRBV5-4; a weak D match, TRBD2 (5 bases). This CDR3 spans 14 amino acids. The germline V and J ends were trimmed by 0 bases and 6 bases, with 9 bases remaining between them. Germline CDR1 SGHNT, CDR2 YYREEE (reference sequence).